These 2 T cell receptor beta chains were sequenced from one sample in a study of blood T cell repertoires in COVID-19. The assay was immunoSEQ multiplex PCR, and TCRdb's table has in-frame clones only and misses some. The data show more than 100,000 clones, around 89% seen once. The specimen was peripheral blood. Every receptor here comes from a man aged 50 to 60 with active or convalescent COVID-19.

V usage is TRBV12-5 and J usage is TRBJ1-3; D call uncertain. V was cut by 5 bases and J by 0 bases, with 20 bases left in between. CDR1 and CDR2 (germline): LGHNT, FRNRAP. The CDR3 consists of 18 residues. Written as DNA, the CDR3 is TGTGCTAGTGGTAGCTACACATCTACCCACTACTCTGGAAACACCATATATTTT. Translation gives CASGSYTSTHYSGNTIYF.

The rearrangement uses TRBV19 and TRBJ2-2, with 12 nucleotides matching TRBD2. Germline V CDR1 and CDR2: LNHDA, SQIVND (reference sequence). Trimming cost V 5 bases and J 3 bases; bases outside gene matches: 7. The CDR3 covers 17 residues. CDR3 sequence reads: CASSQTSGSLDTGELFF. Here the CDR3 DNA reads TGTGCCAGTAGTCAGACTAGCGGGAGTCTCGACACCGGGGAGCTGTTTTTT.